The clone carrying this T cell receptor beta chain has at least ten counts. As yet, its antigen is unknown. The sample's time point: longitudinal time-point 1 (baseline). TCRdb itself ran the 5' RACE reads through MiXCR, one entry per CDR3 protein. The data contain about 40,000 distinct CDR3 sequences, about 3.3% of them singletons. This sample was taken from a study of neurological immune-mediated disorders. Study-wide results and caveats: HTLV-1-associated myelopathy had the most TCR clonal expansion, whereas multiple sclerosis had the least (lower than in healthy controls). One related-CDR3 cluster, which may be a signature, held the repertoires of 18 of 34 multiple sclerosis patients after phylogenetic grouping.

Trimming shortened V by 0 bases and J by 8 bases, and 13 bases separated the two germline ends. This CDR3 contains 14 residues. Germline values: CDR1 SGHAT, CDR2 FQNNGV. Source material: PBMCs. The clonotype originates from a woman aged 60-70 years with multiple sclerosis. V gene TRBV11-2 combines with J gene TRBJ1-2; possibly TRBD1 for D (5 bases). The CDR3 sequence: CASSLEQVGLGYTF. Here the CDR3 DNA reads TGTGCCAGCAGCTTAGAACAGGTGGGGCTAGGCTACACCTTC.